This TCR beta chain was identified during a study of control samples from healthy donors and cancer patients. Clones were read by immunoSEQ multiplex PCR, and TCRdb kept only the in-frame ones, dropping some. The data show about 34,000 clones, 70% to 90% seen once. The germline V gene has CDR1 LNHDA and CDR2 SQIVND (reference sequence). CDR3 length: 14 residues. V dropped 3 bases and J dropped 4 bases, with 10 bases sitting between them. The receptor was derived from a woman between 40 and 50 years old with lung cancer. Sequencing input: PBMCs. The V call is TRBV19, the J call TRBJ1-5, with D unresolved. The CDR3 loop reads CASSILGANQPQHF. The CDR3 nucleotides read TGTGCCAGTAGTATTTTGGGAGCAAATCAGCCCCAGCATTTT. Together with reference TRBV19 and TRBJ1-5, the CDR3 gives the full variable domain: DGGITQSPKYLFRKEGQNVTLSCEQNLNHDAMYWYRQDPGQGLRLIYYSQIVNDFQKGDIAEGYSVSREKKESFPLTVTSAQKNPTAFYLCASSILGANQPQHFGDGTRLSIL.